The table lists the clone carrying this T cell receptor (beta chain) with a count of one. Its matching antigen is unknown. V lost 3 bases and J 6 bases, leaving 14 bases between the germline ends. This CDR3 region has 14 residues. Germline V gives CDR1 ENHRY, CDR2 SYGVKD. These data come from a study of blood T cells in healthy people across ages. About the study: Template switching retrieved approximately one barcoded beta molecule for each two T cells. Overall study results and limits: Donor CMV infection status was unknown, possibly confounding age-related changes in expanded clonotypes. A conclusive naive versus antigen-experienced comparison was prevented by the unsorted PBMCs.

Then a second PCR, running about 6 to 12 cycles, was carried out with a sample-barcoded 5' primer and a J-beta primer mix. TCRdb re-called the 5' RACE reads with MiXCR, one entry per CDR3 protein. This sample yields about 380,000 distinct CDR3 sequences, of which over 45% are seen a single time; roughly 51% belongs to the top ten. This TCR was sampled from a man aged 55-75 years in good health. The chain carries TRBV10-3 and TRBJ1-1, with D possibly TRBD1 on 5 matching bases. Sequences were obtained from blood. The chain's CDR3 is CAISDSGGGAEAFF. In nucleotides, the CDR3 is TGTGCCATCAGTGATAGCGGGGGAGGCGCTGAAGCTTTCTTT.